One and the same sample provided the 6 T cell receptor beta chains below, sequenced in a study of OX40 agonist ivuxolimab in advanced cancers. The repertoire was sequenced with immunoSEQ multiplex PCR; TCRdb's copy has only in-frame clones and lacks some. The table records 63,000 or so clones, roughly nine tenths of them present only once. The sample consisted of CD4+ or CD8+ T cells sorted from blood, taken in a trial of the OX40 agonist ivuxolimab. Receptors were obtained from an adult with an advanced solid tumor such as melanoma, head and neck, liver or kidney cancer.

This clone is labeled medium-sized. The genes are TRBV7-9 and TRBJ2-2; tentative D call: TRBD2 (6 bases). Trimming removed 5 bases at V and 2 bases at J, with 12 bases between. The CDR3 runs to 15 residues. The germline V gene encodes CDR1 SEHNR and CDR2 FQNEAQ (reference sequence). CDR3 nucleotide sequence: TGTGCCAGCAGCGGCGGGATTATAAACACCGGGGAGCTGTTTTTT. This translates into CASSGGIINTGELFF.

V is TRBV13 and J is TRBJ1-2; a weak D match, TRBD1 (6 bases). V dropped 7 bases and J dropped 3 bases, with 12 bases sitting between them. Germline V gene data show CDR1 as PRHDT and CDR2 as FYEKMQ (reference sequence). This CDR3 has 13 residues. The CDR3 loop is CASTEGQYYGYTF. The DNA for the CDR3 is TGTGCCAGCACCGAAGGACAGTACTATGGCTACACCTTC.

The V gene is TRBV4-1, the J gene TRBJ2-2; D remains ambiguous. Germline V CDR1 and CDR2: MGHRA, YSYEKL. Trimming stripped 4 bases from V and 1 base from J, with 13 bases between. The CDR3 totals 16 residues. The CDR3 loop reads CASSPLRAGNTGELFF. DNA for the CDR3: TGCGCCAGCAGCCCCCTCCGGGCAGGGAACACCGGGGAGCTGTTTTTT.

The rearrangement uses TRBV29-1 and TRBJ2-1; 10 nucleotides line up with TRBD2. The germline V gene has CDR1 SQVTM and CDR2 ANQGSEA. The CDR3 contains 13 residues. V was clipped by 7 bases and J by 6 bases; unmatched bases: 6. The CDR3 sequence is CSAAGTSVNEQFF. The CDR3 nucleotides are TGCAGCGCGGCCGGGACTAGCGTCAATGAGCAGTTCTTC.

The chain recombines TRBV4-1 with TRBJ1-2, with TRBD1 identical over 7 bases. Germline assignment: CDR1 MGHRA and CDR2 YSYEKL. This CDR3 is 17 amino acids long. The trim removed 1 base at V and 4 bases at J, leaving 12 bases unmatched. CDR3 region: CASSQGFKGAGVYGYTF. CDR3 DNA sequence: TGCGCCAGCAGCCAAGGCTTCAAGGGGGCGGGAGTCTATGGCTACACCTTC.

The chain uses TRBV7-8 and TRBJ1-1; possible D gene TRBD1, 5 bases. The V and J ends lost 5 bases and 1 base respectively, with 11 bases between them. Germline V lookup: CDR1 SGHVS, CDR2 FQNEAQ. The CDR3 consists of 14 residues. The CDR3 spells CASSPLGPNTEAFF. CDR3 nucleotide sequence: TGTGCCAGCAGCCCACTGGGACCGAACACTGAAGCTTTCTTT.